What follows is one T cell receptor (beta chain) and its context. This sample was included in a study of blood T cell repertoires in COVID-19. V dropped 3 bases and J dropped 10 bases, with 16 bases sitting between them. The CDR3 has 14 amino acids. The germline V gene has CDR1 SGHTS and CDR2 YDEGEE. Method: immunoSEQ multiplex PCR; TCRdb's copy keeps in-frame clones and lacks some. Of about 98,000 clones detected, 82% appear once; the ten largest clones hold about 20%. Source material: peripheral blood. This clonotype originated in an elderly man with acute or convalescent COVID-19. This rearrangement joins TRBV5-8 to TRBJ1-4, with unresolved D. The CDR3 region has the DNA TGTGCCAGCAGCTCGTTTTTGGCCGCAGGAAAACTGTTTTTT. It is translated as CASSSFLAAGKLFF.